Below, one TCR beta chain is given with its context. These data come from a study of blood T cell repertoires in COVID-19. Here immunoSEQ multiplex PCR was the method, and the copy in TCRdb shows in-frame clones only, minus some. Here the sample spans around 140,000 clones, 87% being singletons. J lost 8 bases, V lost 4 bases, and 10 bases had no gene match. The CDR3 totals 15 residues. Germline V gene lookup returns CDR1 KGHSH and CDR2 LQKENI. Those enrolled, adults aged roughly 18 to 89 years, came from about two dozen US areas. Two negative PCRs, clearance, or symptom resolution were required of recovered Cohort 3 donors.

The sample comprised PBMCs or T cells enriched from blood (not recorded which). The chain combines TRBV18 with TRBJ1-2, with 10 bases that match TRBD1. The receptor comes from a man in his fifties or sixties who had recovered from COVID-19. Here the CDR3 reads CASSLPGQGLQGYTF. The CDR3 nucleotides read TGTGCCAGCTCACTCCCGGGACAGGGGCTTCAGGGCTACACCTTC.